The rows below give T cell receptor beta chains drawn from one sample of a study of breast tumors, draining lymph nodes, adjacent tissues. TCRdb used MiXCR to reprocess the multiplex PCR reads, holding one entry per CDR3 protein. This table has approximately 250,000 distinct CDR3 sequences, less than 40% appearing once. Sequencing was done on a sample of axillary lymph node tissue. The receptors come from a female donor with breast cancer. Some clones in this sample may be carry-over from other donors' samples. Both conserved end residues are part of each CDR3. Each record gives: clone size, D gene, V gene, CDR3 length, J gene, CDR3 protein, CDR3 DNA. A D gene is named only where the DNA matches it firmly. For some rows the clone size is stated as once, few or many, or as a class when expanded; others skip it.

many,TRBD1,TRBV30,12,TRBJ2-7,CASADRAYEQYF,TGTGCCTCTGCGGACAGGGCCTACGAGCAGTACTTC
many,TRBD1,TRBV19,18,TRBJ1-2,CASSLNRDRGRRAYGYTF,TGTGCCAGTAGTCTAAACCGGGACAGGGGAAGAAGAGCCTATGGCTACACCTTC
many,TRBD2,TRBV2,16,TRBJ2-5,CASSDLRLAGGETQYF,TGTGCCAGCAGTGATTTACGGCTAGCGGGGGGGGAGACCCAGTACTTC
.,TRBD2,TRBV7-9,20,TRBJ2-2,CASSSLRVRTSLANTGELFF,TGTGCCAGCAGCTCGCTCCGGGTTAGGACTAGCCTCGCGAACACCGGGGAGCTGTTTTTT
few,.,TRBV12-3/TRBV12-4,11,TRBJ2-1,CASSFFDEQFF,TGTGCCAGCAGTTTCTTTGATGAGCAGTTCTTC
few,.,TRBV3-1,13,TRBJ1-4,CASSPGTNEKLFF,TGTGCCAGCAGCCCGGGGACTAATGAAAAACTGTTTTTT
many,.,TRBV7-9,12,TRBJ2-3,CASSLDLDTQYF,TGTGCCAGCAGCCTGGACCTAGATACGCAGTATTTT
many,.,TRBV12-3/TRBV12-4,14,TRBJ2-3,CATTARRITDTQYF,TGTGCCACCACTGCTCGTCGAATCACAGATACGCAGTATTTT
.,TRBD1,TRBV20-1,15,TRBJ1-2,CSARGSPGQTYGYTF,TGCAGTGCTAGAGGGTCCCCGGGACAGACCTATGGCTACACCTTC
many,.,TRBV6-4,16,TRBJ2-2,CASSERASEYTGELFF,TGTGCCAGCAGTGAGCGGGCTTCGGAGTACACCGGGGAGCTGTTTTTT
few,TRBD2,TRBV7-9,16,TRBJ2-1,CASSQRGAGGNNEQFF,TGTGCCAGCAGCCAACGGGGAGCGGGGGGAAACAATGAGCAGTTCTTC
.,TRBD2,TRBV20-1,12,TRBJ2-1,CSTSGSPVEQFF,TGCAGCACTAGCGGGAGCCCGGTTGAGCAGTTCTTC
.,TRBD2,TRBV7-6,18,TRBJ2-7,CASSLAASGRPSSYEQYF,TGTGCCAGCAGCTTAGCGGCTAGCGGGAGGCCATCTTCCTACGAGCAGTACTTC
many,TRBD1,TRBV19,14,TRBJ2-3,CASSLQGSTDTQYF,TGTGCCAGTAGTCTACAGGGGAGCACAGATACGCAGTATTTT
many,.,TRBV7-3,16,TRBJ2-2,CASSLGFPGRTGELFF,TGTGCCAGCAGCTTAGGCTTCCCAGGGCGGACCGGGGAGCTGTTTTTT
once,TRBD1,TRBV15,16,TRBJ2-7,CAASRDRWAGGNEQYF,TGTGCCGCCAGCAGAGATCGCTGGGCAGGGGGCAACGAGCAGTACTTC
few,.,TRBV20-1,16,TRBJ2-1,CSGSRRNSNSYNEQFF,TGCAGTGGCTCCAGAAGAAATTCGAACTCCTACAATGAGCAGTTCTTC
many,TRBD1,TRBV4-2,14,TRBJ2-7,CASSQGDSSYEQYF,TGTGCCAGCAGCCAAGGGGACAGTTCCTACGAGCAGTACTTC
many,.,TRBV5-6,15,TRBJ1-5,CASSSYDIPNQPQHF,TGTGCCAGCAGTAGTTATGACATTCCTAATCAGCCCCAGCATTTT
many,TRBD2,TRBV19,18,TRBJ2-1,CASSPGTNMGGRYNEQFF,TGTGCCAGTAGTCCCGGGACTAATATGGGGGGGAGATACAATGAGCAGTTCTTC
.,.,TRBV20-1,14,TRBJ2-3,CSASPDWGTDTQYF,TGCAGTGCTAGTCCGGATTGGGGGACGGATACGCAGTATTTT
.,.,TRBV10-3,21,TRBJ1-5,CAISERKHSPRAGFSNQPQHF,TGTGCCATCAGTGAGAGGAAACACTCCCCACGGGCAGGGTTTAGCAATCAGCCCCAGCATTTT
.,TRBD2,TRBV7-9,19,TRBJ2-5,CASRIVNSGRIGEQETQYF,TGTGCCAGCAGAATAGTCAATAGCGGGAGGATTGGGGAACAAGAGACCCAGTACTTC
many,TRBD2,TRBV5-5,16,TRBJ2-3,CASSKGTSGSTDTQYF,TGTGCCAGCAGCAAGGGGACTAGCGGGAGCACAGATACGCAGTATTTT
.,.,TRBV20-1,13,TRBJ1-1,CSAARALNTEAFF,TGCAGTGCCGCCAGGGCCCTCAACACTGAAGCTTTCTTT
many,TRBD2,TRBV5-6,15,TRBJ2-5,CASSLLAGGRETQYF,TGTGCCAGCAGCTTGCTAGCGGGGGGGCGAGAGACCCAGTACTTC
.,TRBD1,TRBV2,15,TRBJ2-6,CASSEVPGGWNTEAF,TGTGCCAGCAGTGAAGTTCCAGGGGGCTGGAACACTGAAGCTTTC